These T cell receptor beta chains were read from a single sample in a study of cytomegalovirus exposure and HLA in healthy donors. Clones were read by immunoSEQ multiplex PCR, and TCRdb kept only the in-frame ones, dropping some. Among around 130,000 clones, roughly 80% were seen once, and the ten largest hold 2.1%. Sequenced input: PBMCs. The receptor source for this set is a middle-aged woman in good health and CMV-seropositive. The CDR3 runs from the conserved cysteine through the conserved F or W. A D gene is named only where the DNA matches it firmly. The size entry is marked missing in some rows and otherwise reads once, few, many or a size class.

j_call,d_call,clone_size,v_call,cdr3_nt,cdr3_aa
TRBJ2-7,.,few,TRBV5-1,TGCGCCAGCAGCTTGGCGCAGACCTACGAGCAGTACTTC,CASSLAQTYEQYF
TRBJ2-1,TRBD1,few,TRBV25-1,TGTGCCAGCAGTGAATACGGTCAGGGGGCTAGAAATGAGCAGTTCTTC,CASSEYGQGARNEQFF
TRBJ2-7,.,.,TRBV29-1,TGCAGCGTTGCCCCCCCAGGGGTTCACTACGAGCAGTACTTC,CSVAPPGVHYEQYF
TRBJ1-2,.,.,TRBV7-8,TGTGCCAGCAGCTTAGTTATACAGAACTATGGCTACACCTTC,CASSLVIQNYGYTF
TRBJ1-1,.,.,TRBV7-2,TGTGCCAGCAGGCACGGTCTCAACACTGAAGCTTTCTTT,CASRHGLNTEAFF
TRBJ1-5,.,.,TRBV6-6,TGTGCCAGCAGACGGGACAACAATCAGCCCCAGCATTTT,CASRRDNNQPQHF
TRBJ2-4,.,.,TRBV7-9,TGTGCCAGCAGCTTCTCCGCCAAAAACATTCAGTACTTC,CASSFSAKNIQYF
TRBJ2-7,.,.,TRBV6-1,TGTGCTTCTACCCTCTCCTACGAGCAGTACTTC,CASTLSYEQYF
TRBJ2-1,.,few,TRBV25-1,TGTGCCAGCAGTACGACCGGGAAACAGTTCTTC,CASSTTGKQFF
TRBJ2-1,TRBD2,.,TRBV30,TGTGCCGGCTCAGCGGGGGCCTACAATGAGCAGTTCTTC,CAGSAGAYNEQFF
TRBJ2-3,TRBD2,.,TRBV4-1,TGCGCCAGCAGCCAAGGGCGGGGGGGGCTTCACACAGATACGCAGTATTTT,CASSQGRGGLHTDTQYF
TRBJ1-1,.,.,TRBV10-3,TGTGCCATCAGTGAGTCGGGGGCCCAGAACACTGAAGCTTTCTTT,CAISESGAQNTEAFF
TRBJ1-5,.,.,TRBV9,TGTGCCAGCAGCGTCCTGGTGAGGGTTAGCAATCAGCCCCAGCATTTT,CASSVLVRVSNQPQHF
TRBJ1-1,.,.,TRBV30,TGTGCCTGGAGTCAGTGTGAAGCTTTCTTT,CAWSQCEAFF
TRBJ2-3,TRBD1,.,TRBV18,TGTGCCAGCTCACCACCCACAGGGGGCACAGATACGCAGTATTTT,CASSPPTGGTDTQYF
TRBJ1-3,.,.,TRBV29-1,TGCAGCGTTGTACCGGGAGCCGGAAACACCATATATTTT,CSVVPGAGNTIYF
TRBJ2-7,.,.,TRBV30,TGTGCCTGGAGTATCGGCAGGGTGGTCTCCTACGAGCAGTACTTC,CAWSIGRVVSYEQYF
TRBJ1-5,.,.,TRBV2,TGTGCCAGCAGTGACCAGGTTAATCAGCCCCAGCATTTT,CASSDQVNQPQHF
TRBJ2-7,TRBD2,few,TRBV9,TGTGCCAGCAGCGTAGGACTAGCGGGAGCCGGCTCCGAGCAGTACTTC,CASSVGLAGAGSEQYF
TRBJ2-7,TRBD1,many,TRBV14,TGTGCCAGCAGCCAAGATGTTCAAGGACAGGTCTACGAGCAGTACTTC,CASSQDVQGQVYEQYF
TRBJ1-1,.,.,TRBV7-2,TGTGCCAGCAGCTCCCTCGGGGGAATTTATGCTTTCTTT,CASSSLGGIYAFF
TRBJ1-6,.,once,TRBV30,TGTGCCTGGGGACAGCTAGAGGATTCACCCCTCCACTTT,CAWGQLEDSPLHF
TRBJ2-2,.,.,TRBV5-1,TGCGCCAGCAGCTCGGACAGTTACACCGGGGAGCTGTTTTTT,CASSSDSYTGELFF
TRBJ2-7,.,once,TRBV28,TGTGCCAGCAACAGTTTAAATACGGATGACTACGAGCAGTACTTC,CASNSLNTDDYEQYF
TRBJ1-5,.,.,TRBV18,TGTGCCAGCTCACCAGGGGTGGGCAGGGACAATCAGCCCCAGCATTTT,CASSPGVGRDNQPQHF
TRBJ2-1,.,few,TRBV9,TGTGCCAGCAGCGTAGTGGGACAATCCAATGAGCAGTTCTTC,CASSVVGQSNEQFF
TRBJ2-1,TRBD2,.,TRBV7-3,TGTGCCAGCAGCTTAACGGGCGGGAGGGCCGTCGATGAGCAGTTCTTC,CASSLTGGRAVDEQFF
TRBJ2-5,.,.,TRBV5-1,TGCGCCAGCAGCTTAATCGGTGAGACCCAGTACTTC,CASSLIGETQYF
TRBJ1-5,.,.,TRBV27,TGTGCCAGCAGGTCAGAGGAGTTTCAGCCCCAGCATTTT,CASRSEEFQPQHF
TRBJ1-2,.,.,TRBV5-6,TGTGCCAGCAGCCCCTGGACAGCCGACACCTATGGCTACACCTTC,CASSPWTADTYGYTF
TRBJ1-2,TRBD1,.,TRBV11-1,TGTGCCAGCAGCTCGGACAGGGTGGGAGGCTACACCTTC,CASSSDRVGGYTF
TRBJ1-5,.,.,TRBV6-1,TGTGCCAGCAGTGATAGGAGTCAGCCCCAGCATTTT,CASSDRSQPQHF
TRBJ1-2,.,.,TRBV29-1,TGCAGCGGGGGACTTGAATATGGCTACACCTTC,CSGGLEYGYTF
TRBJ1-1,TRBD1,once,TRBV19,TGTGCCAGTAGTCAGGACAGGGGACAGAGTAGGACTGAAGCTTTCTTT,CASSQDRGQSRTEAFF
TRBJ2-2,TRBD1,few,TRBV4-3,TGCGCCAGCGGGACAGGGCAATCGAACACCGGGGAGCTGTTTTTT,CASGTGQSNTGELFF
TRBJ2-7,TRBD2,.,TRBV29-1,TGCAGCGCCGCATCTAGCGGGAAGCACTACGAGCAGTACTTC,CSAASSGKHYEQYF
TRBJ1-1,.,.,TRBV5-8,TGTGCCAGCAGCTTGGATCGGGGTAGGACTGAAGCTTTCTTT,CASSLDRGRTEAFF
TRBJ1-3,.,.,TRBV6-5,TGTGCCAGCCCGGGATTGCTCTCTGGAAACACCATATATTTT,CASPGLLSGNTIYF
TRBJ1-5,.,.,TRBV5-5,TGTGCCAGCAGCTTCAGGGGCAGCAATCAGCCCCAGCATTTT,CASSFRGSNQPQHF
TRBJ2-3,.,few,TRBV7-2,TGTGCCAGCAGCCCAAACGCGATAGTACGCACAGATACGCAGTATTTT,CASSPNAIVRTDTQYF
TRBJ1-3,TRBD1,.,TRBV7-2,TGTGCCAGCAGCCCTCGGGACAGGGTGCCCGGAAACACCATATATTTT,CASSPRDRVPGNTIYF
TRBJ2-7,TRBD2,.,TRBV10-1,TGCGCCAGCACCCCAAATGGTGGCGGGAGCTCCTACGAGCAGTACTTC,CASTPNGGGSSYEQYF
TRBJ1-2,TRBD1,few,TRBV6-5,TGTGCCAGCAGTTACGCCGGACAGGGGTATGGCTACACCTTC,CASSYAGQGYGYTF
TRBJ2-3,TRBD1,.,TRBV11-3,TGTGCCAGCAGCCTACAGGGGTTGGGTACAGATACGCAGTATTTT,CASSLQGLGTDTQYF
TRBJ1-5,TRBD1,.,TRBV2,TGTGCCAGCAGTGTCAGGGGGAGCGGCAATCAGCCCCAGCATTTT,CASSVRGSGNQPQHF
TRBJ2-2,TRBD1,.,TRBV4-1,TGCGCCAGCAGCCAAGCCGGGACAGGGAAGGGCGGGGAGCTGTTTTTT,CASSQAGTGKGGELFF
TRBJ1-1,TRBD1,.,TRBV18,TGTGCCAGCTCACCACTCATACAGGGGGCTAGGAACACTGAAGCTTTCTTT,CASSPLIQGARNTEAFF
TRBJ2-2,.,.,TRBV7-9,TGTGCCAGCAGCCCTCTGACAACGAACACCGGGGAGCTGTTTTTT,CASSPLTTNTGELFF
TRBJ1-6,.,once,TRBV28,TGTGCCAGCAGTTGGTTCGTTCGGAGCTCCTATAATTCACCCCTCCACTTT,CASSWFVRSSYNSPLHF
TRBJ2-2,TRBD1,once,TRBV5-1,TGCGCCAGCAGCATAGGGACAGGGCCGAACACCGGGGAGCTGTTTTTT,CASSIGTGPNTGELFF
TRBJ2-1,TRBD2,once,TRBV4-3,TGCGCCAGCAGCCAACGGACTAGCGGTTACAATGAGCAGTTCTTC,CASSQRTSGYNEQFF